These T cell receptor beta chains were read from a single sample in a study of response to subunit inactivated influenza vaccine. Each CDR3 protein is one row after TCRdb ran MiXCR on the RT-PCR reads. The top ten hold approximately 12% of the sample, which has over 400,000 distinct CDR3 sequences, approximately 11% seen once. The specimen comprised PBMCs from blood, sampled 45 days after vaccination. The receptors shown here come from a man aged 50 to 60 who received an inactivated influenza vaccine. Each CDR3 is given with its conserved first and last residue. Each record gives: D gene, clone size, J gene, V gene, CDR3 DNA, CDR3 protein. D genes are given only for firm matches. Size is stated for part of the rows, as once, few or many counts, or as a class when the clone is expanded.

d_call: TRBD1
clone_size: few
j_call: TRBJ1-2
v_call: TRBV10-2
cdr3_nt: TGCGCCAGCAGCAACAGGGGAACGGGAGGCTACACCTTC
cdr3_aa: CASSNRGTGGYTF

d_call: -
clone_size: -
j_call: TRBJ2-1
v_call: TRBV18
cdr3_nt: TGTGCCAGCTCTAGACAGGCCCCCCGGCTCCGGGACGTCGTAAACAATGAGCAGTTCTTC
cdr3_aa: CASSRQAPRLRDVVNNEQFF

d_call: -
clone_size: -
j_call: TRBJ2-1
v_call: TRBV7-6
cdr3_nt: TGTGCCAGCAGCTTGCAACAGGACAATGAGCAGTTCTTC
cdr3_aa: CASSLQQDNEQFF

d_call: -
clone_size: -
j_call: TRBJ2-7
v_call: TRBV18
cdr3_nt: TGTGCCAGCTCACCCGGGACGGCCGGGGAGCAGTACTTC
cdr3_aa: CASSPGTAGEQYF

d_call: -
clone_size: few
j_call: TRBJ1-2
v_call: TRBV10-3
cdr3_nt: TGTGCCATCAGTGGCAAACAGGGCTATGGCTACACCTTC
cdr3_aa: CAISGKQGYGYTF

d_call: -
clone_size: -
j_call: TRBJ1-1
v_call: TRBV27
cdr3_nt: TGTGCCAGCAGTTTATCGGGGGGCACTGAAGCTTTCTTT
cdr3_aa: CASSLSGGTEAFF

d_call: -
clone_size: few
j_call: TRBJ1-1
v_call: TRBV20-1
cdr3_nt: TGCAGTGCTAGTGGCTCGGCAGGGACGAACACTGAAGCTTTCTTT
cdr3_aa: CSASGSAGTNTEAFF

d_call: TRBD2
clone_size: -
j_call: TRBJ2-1
v_call: TRBV27
cdr3_nt: TGTGCCAGCAGTTTATTGGCTAGCGGGGGGATTGGCAATGAGCAGTTCTTC
cdr3_aa: CASSLLASGGIGNEQFF

d_call: -
clone_size: many
j_call: TRBJ2-2
v_call: TRBV6-2/TRBV6-3
cdr3_nt: TGTGCCAGCAGTTGGGACACCGGGGAGCTGTTTTTT
cdr3_aa: CASSWDTGELFF

d_call: -
clone_size: few
j_call: TRBJ1-5
v_call: TRBV12-3/TRBV12-4
cdr3_nt: TGTGCCTCCGTGGCTTCGGGGCCCCAGCATTTT
cdr3_aa: CASVASGPQHF

d_call: TRBD2
clone_size: many
j_call: TRBJ2-1
v_call: TRBV7-9
cdr3_nt: TGTGCCAGCAGCCACGGGACTAGAGGGGGCTCCTACAATGAGCAGTTCTTC
cdr3_aa: CASSHGTRGGSYNEQFF

d_call: -
clone_size: many
j_call: TRBJ2-7
v_call: TRBV7-9
cdr3_nt: TGTGCCAGCAGCTCAGGGAGAAGCTCCTACGAGCAGTACTTC
cdr3_aa: CASSSGRSSYEQYF

d_call: TRBD2
clone_size: many
j_call: TRBJ2-1
v_call: TRBV6-1
cdr3_nt: TGTGCCAGCAGTGCCCCGGTCGGCGGGGGGCGCAATGAGCAGTTCTTC
cdr3_aa: CASSAPVGGGRNEQFF

d_call: -
clone_size: -
j_call: TRBJ2-1
v_call: TRBV11-1
cdr3_nt: TGTGCCAGCAGCTTTCACGGGACCACCTCCTACAATGAGCAGTTCTTC
cdr3_aa: CASSFHGTTSYNEQFF

d_call: TRBD1
clone_size: few
j_call: TRBJ1-1
v_call: TRBV6-8
cdr3_nt: TGTGCCAGCAGACAGGGGCGTAACACTGAAGCTTTCTTT
cdr3_aa: CASRQGRNTEAFF

d_call: -
clone_size: few
j_call: TRBJ2-5
v_call: TRBV6-5
cdr3_nt: TGTGCCAGCAGTTACTCCCTAAAACAAGAGACCCAGTACTTC
cdr3_aa: CASSYSLKQETQYF

d_call: -
clone_size: -
j_call: TRBJ2-1
v_call: TRBV27
cdr3_nt: TGTGCCAGCAGTTTGGGGGGGCCATTCAATGAGCAGTTCTTC
cdr3_aa: CASSLGGPFNEQFF

d_call: -
clone_size: many
j_call: TRBJ2-3
v_call: TRBV6-2/TRBV6-3
cdr3_nt: TGTGCCAGCAGTTTTTCCCCTGGGCGGGGGCGGAGCACAGATACGCAGTATTTT
cdr3_aa: CASSFSPGRGRSTDTQYF

d_call: -
clone_size: many
j_call: TRBJ1-6
v_call: TRBV12-3/TRBV12-4
cdr3_nt: TGTGCCAGCAGTTACCCGGGGACCTATTCACCCCTCCACTTT
cdr3_aa: CASSYPGTYSPLHF

d_call: TRBD1
clone_size: -
j_call: TRBJ1-1
v_call: TRBV5-1
cdr3_nt: TGCGCCAGCAGCATTCCAGGGGGTAGGGCTTTCTTT
cdr3_aa: CASSIPGGRAFF

d_call: -
clone_size: few
j_call: TRBJ2-1
v_call: TRBV7-2
cdr3_nt: TGTGCCAGCAGCTTACTGGGCAGCCAGAGCTCCTACAATGAGCAGTTCTTC
cdr3_aa: CASSLLGSQSSYNEQFF

d_call: -
clone_size: many
j_call: TRBJ1-2
v_call: TRBV12-3/TRBV12-4
cdr3_nt: TGTGCCACCTCCCTTGAGGGGATCTATGGCTACACCTTC
cdr3_aa: CATSLEGIYGYTF

d_call: TRBD1
clone_size: many
j_call: TRBJ2-3
v_call: TRBV24-1
cdr3_nt: TGTGCCACCAGTGATTTGAAGGGGGCAGCAGATACGCAGTATTTT
cdr3_aa: CATSDLKGAADTQYF

d_call: -
clone_size: few
j_call: TRBJ1-3
v_call: TRBV5-6
cdr3_nt: TGTGCCAGCAGCTCCGGGGGTTGGTCTGGAAACACCATATATTTT
cdr3_aa: CASSSGGWSGNTIYF

d_call: TRBD1
clone_size: -
j_call: TRBJ2-3
v_call: TRBV29-1
cdr3_nt: TGCAGCGTGGGGACAGGGGGAGTCACAGATACGCAGTATTTT
cdr3_aa: CSVGTGGVTDTQYF

d_call: TRBD2
clone_size: many
j_call: TRBJ2-5
v_call: TRBV10-3
cdr3_nt: TGTGCCATCAGTGCGTCTAGCGGGAGATACCTATTCCAAGAGACCCAGTACTTC
cdr3_aa: CAISASSGRYLFQETQYF

d_call: -
clone_size: few
j_call: TRBJ2-7
v_call: TRBV5-1
cdr3_nt: TGCGCCAGCAGACCTCCCACAGGTTTCTACGAGCAGTACTTC
cdr3_aa: CASRPPTGFYEQYF

d_call: TRBD2
clone_size: few
j_call: TRBJ2-7
v_call: TRBV10-3
cdr3_nt: TGTGCCATCAGCACTAGCGGGGGGAAGGTGAGATACGAGCAGTACTTC
cdr3_aa: CAISTSGGKVRYEQYF

d_call: -
clone_size: -
j_call: TRBJ1-2
v_call: TRBV5-1
cdr3_nt: TGCGCCAGCAGCCGAGACGGCGACTATGGCTACACCTTC
cdr3_aa: CASSRDGDYGYTF

d_call: -
clone_size: many
j_call: TRBJ2-7
v_call: TRBV20-1
cdr3_nt: TGCAGTGCTCAGGCAGGCCGATCCTCCTACGAGCAGTACTTC
cdr3_aa: CSAQAGRSSYEQYF

d_call: TRBD1
clone_size: many
j_call: TRBJ2-1
v_call: TRBV7-2
cdr3_nt: TGTGCCAGCAGCTTGGGACAGGGCAATACAGAGCAGTTCTTC
cdr3_aa: CASSLGQGNTEQFF

d_call: TRBD2
clone_size: many
j_call: TRBJ2-1
v_call: TRBV12-3/TRBV12-4
cdr3_nt: TGTGCCAGCCAACATGGGACTAGCGGGGGGCGCTCCTACAATGAGCAGTTCTTC
cdr3_aa: CASQHGTSGGRSYNEQFF

d_call: -
clone_size: -
j_call: TRBJ2-1
v_call: TRBV10-1
cdr3_nt: TGCGCCGCAGCCCGGGGGTTGGGCTCGGATGAGCAGTTCTTC
cdr3_aa: CAAARGLGSDEQFF

d_call: TRBD2
clone_size: -
j_call: TRBJ2-5
v_call: TRBV24-1
cdr3_nt: TGTGCCACCAGTGATCAGCGGGGGGTCGAGACCCAGTACTTC
cdr3_aa: CATSDQRGVETQYF

d_call: -
clone_size: many
j_call: TRBJ2-7
v_call: TRBV12-3/TRBV12-4
cdr3_nt: TGTGCCAGCAGTTTAGAGGGACTGAGCTACGAGCAGTACTTC
cdr3_aa: CASSLEGLSYEQYF

d_call: TRBD2
clone_size: few
j_call: TRBJ2-7
v_call: TRBV12-3/TRBV12-4
cdr3_nt: TGTGCCAGCACCTGGGGCGGGAGAGACTCCGAGCAGTACTTC
cdr3_aa: CASTWGGRDSEQYF

d_call: TRBD2
clone_size: -
j_call: TRBJ2-3
v_call: TRBV5-6
cdr3_nt: TGTGCCAGCAGCCTGAAAGGGACTAGGCCGGCAGATACGAAGTATTTT
cdr3_aa: CASSLKGTRPADTKYF

d_call: TRBD1
clone_size: -
j_call: TRBJ1-5
v_call: TRBV10-3
cdr3_nt: TGTGCCGCCCGACAGGGGAGCAATCAGCCCCAGCATTTT
cdr3_aa: CAARQGSNQPQHF

d_call: -
clone_size: -
j_call: TRBJ2-2
v_call: TRBV7-2
cdr3_nt: TGTGCCAGCAGCTTATTACAGAGGACCGGGGAGCTGTTTTTT
cdr3_aa: CASSLLQRTGELFF

d_call: -
clone_size: -
j_call: TRBJ2-5
v_call: TRBV5-1
cdr3_nt: TGCGCCAGCAGCTTGGCCTGGCAGGAGACCCAGTACTTC
cdr3_aa: CASSLAWQETQYF

d_call: -
clone_size: many
j_call: TRBJ2-1
v_call: TRBV29-1
cdr3_nt: TGCAGCGTCGTAACAGGGTCCCTTGAGCAGTTCTTC
cdr3_aa: CSVVTGSLEQFF

d_call: TRBD1
clone_size: few
j_call: TRBJ2-2
v_call: TRBV5-1
cdr3_nt: TGCGCCAGCAGCTTGTGGGACAGTGGTTATGGCGGGGAGCTGTTTTTT
cdr3_aa: CASSLWDSGYGGELFF

d_call: -
clone_size: few
j_call: TRBJ2-4
v_call: TRBV4-2
cdr3_nt: TGTGCCAGCAGCCCAGAGGGGCAGTTCGAAGCCAAAAACATTCAGTACTTC
cdr3_aa: CASSPEGQFEAKNIQYF

d_call: -
clone_size: many
j_call: TRBJ2-5
v_call: TRBV4-3
cdr3_nt: TGCGCCAGCAGCCAAGAATCTAGCATCCAAGAGACCCAGTACTTC
cdr3_aa: CASSQESSIQETQYF

d_call: TRBD1
clone_size: -
j_call: TRBJ2-3
v_call: TRBV29-1
cdr3_nt: TGCAGCGTTGAAGATGAGGGACAGGGGAGGAATACGCAGTATTTT
cdr3_aa: CSVEDEGQGRNTQYF

d_call: TRBD2
clone_size: -
j_call: TRBJ2-1
v_call: TRBV20-1
cdr3_nt: TGCAGTGCTATACATAGCGGGAGGGCCTCCTACAATGAGCAGTTCTTC
cdr3_aa: CSAIHSGRASYNEQFF

d_call: -
clone_size: -
j_call: TRBJ2-7
v_call: TRBV12-3/TRBV12-4
cdr3_nt: TGTGCCAGCAGTTTGGGGGCTAAGGGCTACGAGCAGTACTTC
cdr3_aa: CASSLGAKGYEQYF

d_call: TRBD1
clone_size: -
j_call: TRBJ1-5
v_call: TRBV12-3/TRBV12-4
cdr3_nt: TGTGCCAGCAGCGGGACAGGTTATAGCAATCAGCCCCAGCATTTT
cdr3_aa: CASSGTGYSNQPQHF

d_call: TRBD2
clone_size: -
j_call: TRBJ2-7
v_call: TRBV27
cdr3_nt: TGTGCCAGCAGTAATGCAGCGGGAGGTGTGACCTACGAGCAGTACTTC
cdr3_aa: CASSNAAGGVTYEQYF

d_call: TRBD1
clone_size: many
j_call: TRBJ2-2
v_call: TRBV20-1
cdr3_nt: TGCAGTGCTAGTCCTTTTAGTTGGACAGGGAGTTCCGGGGAGCTGTTTTTT
cdr3_aa: CSASPFSWTGSSGELFF

d_call: TRBD2
clone_size: few
j_call: TRBJ2-1
v_call: TRBV29-1
cdr3_nt: TGCAGCGTTGCTAGCGGAAATTTCTACAATGAGCAGTTCTTC
cdr3_aa: CSVASGNFYNEQFF

d_call: TRBD2
clone_size: -
j_call: TRBJ2-1
v_call: TRBV29-1
cdr3_nt: TGCAGCGTTGTCGGGACTAGCGGGGGCTACAATGAGCAGTTCTTC
cdr3_aa: CSVVGTSGGYNEQFF

d_call: -
clone_size: few
j_call: TRBJ2-5
v_call: TRBV12-3/TRBV12-4
cdr3_nt: TGTGCCAGCAGCGAGGGTACCCCTTACGGGACCCAGTACTTC
cdr3_aa: CASSEGTPYGTQYF

d_call: TRBD1
clone_size: -
j_call: TRBJ2-1
v_call: TRBV7-2
cdr3_nt: TGTGCCAGCAGCCACCGGACAGGGGGCCTCTCCTACAATGAGCAGTTCTTC
cdr3_aa: CASSHRTGGLSYNEQFF